These 19 T cell receptor beta chains came from one sample sequenced in a study of cytomegalovirus exposure and HLA in healthy donors. Here immunoSEQ multiplex PCR was the method, and the copy in TCRdb shows in-frame clones only, minus some. The sample contains 90,000 to 100,000 clones, about 88% of which appear only once. Sequenced input: PBMCs. The receptors originated from a young man in good health and CMV-seropositive.

J is TRBJ2-2 and V is TRBV27; 13 nucleotides agree with TRBD2. CDR1 is MNHEY, CDR2 SMNVEV, per germline (reference sequence). V lost 5 bases to trimming and J lost 0 bases; unmatched junction nucleotides: 6. The CDR3 length is 18 residues. The CDR3 is CASSPGLAGDTNTGELFF. The CDR3 coding sequence is TGTGCCAGCAGTCCAGGACTAGCGGGGGACACGAACACCGGGGAGCTGTTTTTT.

The chain links TRBV2 to TRBJ1-1; perhaps TRBD1 as D (5 bases). Germline V gives CDR1 SNHLY, CDR2 FYNNEI. This CDR3 comprises 14 residues. Trimming removed 6 bases at V and 6 bases at J, with 17 bases between. The CDR3 here is CASSPGQLNPEAFF. The CDR3 DNA sequence: TGTGCCAGCAGCCCAGGGCAGCTAAATCCTGAAGCTTTCTTT.

The rearrangement links TRBV27 to TRBJ1-4; D uncertain. The CDR3 covers 14 residues. Trimming cost V 3 bases and J 7 bases, with 12 bases left between them. CDR1 and CDR2 from the germline V gene are MNHEY and SMNVEV (reference sequence). CDR3 amino acids: CASSFGSGSEKLFF. The CDR3 DNA is TGTGCCAGCAGTTTCGGTTCAGGTAGTGAAAAACTGTTTTTT.

The rearrangement joins TRBV7-3 to TRBJ2-7; a weak D match, TRBD1 (6 bases). Trimming took off 0 bases at V and 2 bases at J, with 11 bases between the two ends. Per the germline V gene, CDR1 is SGHTA and CDR2 is FQGTGA. CDR3 length equals 15 residues. The CDR3 region is CASSLTAGVAYEQYF. CDR3 in DNA: TGTGCCAGCAGCTTAACTGCAGGGGTGGCCTACGAGCAGTACTTC. The variable domain in full, completed from reference TRBV7-3 and TRBJ2-7, reads GAGVSQTPSNKVTEKGKYVELRCDPISGHTALYWYRQSLGQGPEFLIYFQGTGAADDSGLPNDRFFAVRPEGSVSTLKIQRTERGDSAVYLCASSLTAGVAYEQYFGPGTRLTVT.

The chain employs TRBV19 and TRBJ2-2; 8 bases line up with TRBD1. This CDR3 region has 14 residues. With V trimmed by 4 bases and J by 6 bases, 4 bases remained unmatched. Looked up from germline, CDR1 is LNHDA and CDR2 is SQIVND (reference sequence). DNA of the CDR3: TGTGCCAGTAGTACCAGGGGGCCGGCCGGGGAGCTGTTTTTT. Protein: CASSTRGPAGELFF.

This clone was picked up one time. This chain links TRBV5-1 with TRBJ2-3, with 11 bases matching TRBD2. V lost 0 bases to trimming and J lost 2 bases; unmatched junction nucleotides: 5. CDR3 size: 17 residues. From germline, CDR1 is SGHRS and CDR2 YFSETQ. CDR3 sequence reads: CASSLGLAGTTTDTQYF. CDR3 nucleotides: TGCGCCAGCAGCTTGGGACTAGCGGGGACCACCACAGATACGCAGTATTTT.

This clone was detected a few times. In nucleotides, the CDR3 is TGTGCCAGCAGCCCGAGAGGGGGCCCCCACACCGGGGAGCTGTTTTTT. Residues: CASSPRGGPHTGELFF. The rearrangement joins TRBV9 to TRBJ2-2; TRBD1 matches 7 bases. The CDR3 is 16 residues long. With 4 bases clipped from V and 3 bases from J, the junction kept 9 bases outside the gene matches. The V gene's germline CDR1 is SGDLS and CDR2 YYNGEE.

The V call is TRBV5-4, the J call TRBJ1-1; 7 bases fit TRBD1. Germline V gene lookup returns CDR1 SGHNT and CDR2 YYREEE (reference sequence). With 0 bases clipped from V and 5 bases from J, the junction kept 4 bases outside the gene matches. This CDR3 spans 14 amino acids. As DNA, the CDR3 is TGTGCCAGCAGCTTGGCAGGGGGAGGAACTGAAGCTTTCTTT. Translating it yields CASSLAGGGTEAFF.

This clone was seen only once. The chain joins TRBV6-6 to TRBJ1-1, with 12 bases identical to TRBD1. CDR1 is MNHNY, CDR2 SVGAGI, per germline (reference sequence). The ends lost 3 bases at V and 6 bases at J; junction bases unmatched: 8. The CDR3 covers 16 residues. The CDR3 region has the DNA TGTGCCAGCAGTTATCCGGGACAGGGGGCGAGCCCTGAAGCTTTCTTT. Translated, it gives CASSYPGQGASPEAFF.

The CDR3 region is CASSVVVTDTQYF. The CDR3 DNA follows: TGTGCCAGCAGCGTAGTAGTCACAGATACGCAGTATTTT. This chain connects TRBV9 to TRBJ2-3, with D unresolved. Germline V gene data show CDR1 as SGDLS and CDR2 as YYNGEE. Trimming took off 0 bases at V and 2 bases at J, with 4 bases between the two ends. The CDR3 totals 13 residues.

The rearrangement joins TRBV19 to TRBJ1-1; D is unclear. This CDR3 contains 14 residues. Looked up from germline, CDR1 is LNHDA and CDR2 is SQIVND (reference sequence). The V gene lost 6 bases and the J gene lost 2 bases, with 13 bases spanning the gap. The CDR3 DNA follows: TGTGCCAGTAGGGAGGGAGCGCTCAACACTGAAGCTTTCTTT. This sequence encodes CASREGALNTEAFF. Together with reference TRBV19 and TRBJ1-1, the CDR3 gives the full variable domain: DGGITQSPKYLFRKEGQNVTLSCEQNLNHDAMYWYRQDPGQGLRLIYYSQIVNDFQKGDIAEGYSVSREKKESFPLTVTSAQKNPTAFYLCASREGALNTEAFFGQGTRLTVV.

This clone was observed a few times. J is TRBJ1-6 and V is TRBV6-1, with 7 positions matching TRBD1. Losses at the gene ends were 2 bases for V and 4 bases for J; bases not matched to a gene: 5. This CDR3 spans 16 amino acids. Looked up from germline, CDR1 is MNHNS and CDR2 is SASEGT. The CDR3 is CASSESGQVYNSPLHF. The CDR3 nucleotides are TGTGCCAGCAGTGAATCCGGACAGGTTTATAATTCACCCCTCCACTTT.

This clone appeared once. This chain joins TRBV4-3 and TRBJ2-3; tentatively, D is TRBD2 (5 bases). Trimming removed 3 bases at V and 0 bases at J, with 13 bases between. The CDR3 is made up of 16 amino acids. The germline CDR1 and CDR2 sequences are LGHNA and YSLEER. In nucleotides, the CDR3 is TGCGCCAGCAGCCAGCGGCGGGCTTCTAGCACAGATACGCAGTATTTT. Residues: CASSQRRASSTDTQYF.

This clone was seen a handful of times. This chain links TRBV28 with TRBJ2-7; 7 positions match TRBD2. Germline trimming cut 4 bases from V and 0 bases from J; bases unmatched to any gene: 6. The CDR3 consists of 15 residues. CDR1 is MDHEN and CDR2 is SYDVKM in the germline V gene. The CDR3 DNA follows: TGTGCCAGCAGTTCTAGCGGCGCGCCCTCCTACGAGCAGTACTTC. Protein product: CASSSSGAPSYEQYF.

The chain has TRBV9 and TRBJ1-1; possible D gene TRBD1, 5 bases. Germline CDR1 SGDLS, CDR2 YYNGEE. Trimming removed 2 bases at V and 0 bases at J, with 14 bases between. The CDR3 length is 16 residues. CDR3 in DNA: TGTGCCAGCAGCGTTGGCCAGGGAAGAATGAACACTGAAGCTTTCTTT. This encodes CASSVGQGRMNTEAFF.

CDR3 sequence: CASSLLPGTSGTNEQFF. CDR3 nucleotide sequence: TGTGCCAGCAGTTTGTTACCCGGGACTAGCGGGACCAATGAGCAGTTCTTC. The J gene is TRBJ2-1, the V gene TRBV27; 13 nucleotides line up with TRBD2. With V trimmed by 3 bases and J by 6 bases, 8 bases remained unmatched. The CDR3 is 17 amino acids. Germline V gene lookup returns CDR1 MNHEY and CDR2 SMNVEV (reference sequence).

The gene calls are TRBV5-4 and TRBJ2-5; perhaps TRBD1 as D (5 bases). The CDR3 covers 15 residues. V lost 0 bases, J lost 2 bases, and 11 bases lay in between. Germline V gives CDR1 SGHNT, CDR2 YYREEE (reference sequence). CDR3 nucleotides: TGTGCCAGCAGCTTGGATACAGGACGGCAAGAGACCCAGTACTTC. It codes for CASSLDTGRQETQYF.

This clone was counted once. The chain couples TRBV7-2 to TRBJ1-2; possible D gene TRBD1, 6 bases. V lost 7 bases and J lost 7, with 16 bases in between. The CDR3 contains 13 residues. CDR1 is SGHTA and CDR2 is FQGNSA in the germline V gene. DNA of the CDR3: TGTGCCAGCACTTCCAGGGGTAGAGGTGGCTACACCTTC. Its protein product is CASTSRGRGGYTF.

The chain is built from TRBV9 and TRBJ2-7, with TRBD1 identical over 7 bases. Germline V gene lookup returns CDR1 SGDLS and CDR2 YYNGEE. The junction had 9 bases not matched to a gene; V was cut back by 1 base and J by 2 bases. CDR3 size: 16 residues. CDR3: CASSVLPDRAPYEQYF. As DNA, the CDR3 is TGTGCCAGCAGCGTACTCCCCGACAGGGCACCCTACGAGCAGTACTTC.